The 23 T cell receptor beta chains listed next were all sequenced from one sample in a study of CD8+ T cells in alopecia areata. The treatment is: oral pan-JAK inhibitor, 5-10 mg twice daily. The authors extracted RNA and reverse transcribed it into cDNA as the sequencing template. Clones were read by immunoSEQ multiplex PCR, and TCRdb kept only the in-frame ones, dropping some. The data contain more than 130,000 clones, 82% of them singletons. The sample was CD8+ T cells sorted from blood, taken at week 4, from a patient treated with tofacitinib. These receptors originate from a human donor with alopecia areata.

The genes are TRBV15 and TRBJ2-1; D not resolved. The CDR3 is 16 residues long. Per germline, CDR1 LNHNV and CDR2 YYDKDF (reference sequence). The V end was cut by 1 base, the J end by 0 bases, with 10 bases between. CDR3 sequence (DNA): TGTGCCACCAGCAGAGTCCAGGAGAGCTCCTACAATGAGCAGTTCTTC. Its protein is CATSRVQESSYNEQFF.

The V and J genes are TRBV2 and TRBJ2-1; perhaps D is TRBD1 or TRBD2 (5 bases each). The CDR3 totals 13 residues. Trimming took 7 bases from V and 3 from J, leaving 10 bases between them. CDR1 and CDR2 from the germline V gene are SNHLY and FYNNEI. The chain's CDR3 is CASNRDHYNEQFF. The CDR3 coding sequence is TGTGCCAGCAATAGGGACCACTACAATGAGCAGTTCTTC.

V and J are TRBV6-6 and TRBJ1-2; D might be TRBD1 (6 bases). The CDR3 is made up of 12 amino acids. The germline V gene encodes CDR1 MNHNY and CDR2 SVGAGI (reference sequence). V gave up 4 bases and J gave up 8 bases, with 11 bases separating them. In DNA form, the CDR3 reads TGTGCCAGCAGTTCTATAGACAGGGGCTACACCTTC. It codes for CASSSIDRGYTF.

The gene calls are TRBV27 and TRBJ2-3; D gene ambiguous. The V end was cut by 3 bases, the J end by 0 bases, with 16 bases between. CDR1 is MNHEY, CDR2 SMNVEV, per germline (reference sequence). The CDR3 has 17 amino acids. In DNA, the CDR3 is TGTGCCAGCAGTTTTCCTTCCCCCGGGCATAGCACAGATACGCAGTATTTT. The encoded protein is CASSFPSPGHSTDTQYF.

The V and J genes are TRBV5-1 and TRBJ2-4; TRBD2 matches 10 bases. The germline CDR1 and CDR2 sequences are SGHRS and YFSETQ. The CDR3 runs to 13 residues. The ends lost 7 bases at V and 9 bases at J; junction bases unmatched: 7. CDR3 sequence: CASHLAGDPIQYF. The DNA of the CDR3 is TGCGCCAGCCATCTAGCGGGGGATCCCATTCAGTACTTC. Full variable domain (remainder filled in from reference TRBV5-1 and TRBJ2-4): KAGVTQTPRYLIKTRGQQVTLSCSPISGHRSVSWYQQTPGQGLQFLFEYFSETQRNKGNFPGRFSGRQFSNSRSEMNVSTLELGDSALYLCASHLAGDPIQYFGAGTRLSVL.

V gene TRBV9 combines with J gene TRBJ1-2; possibly TRBD1 for D (5 bases). CDR3 length: 13 residues. V shed 3 bases and J shed 4 bases, with 10 bases lying between them. The V gene's germline CDR1 is SGDLS and CDR2 YYNGEE. The CDR3 DNA follows: TGTGCCAGCAGCGGACAGACGGTCTATGGCTACACCTTC. Translated, it gives CASSGQTVYGYTF.

The V call is TRBV4-3, the J call TRBJ1-1; D not resolved. Trimming stripped 4 bases from V and 2 bases from J, with 14 bases between. Germline V lookup: CDR1 LGHNA, CDR2 YSLEER. The CDR3 runs 15 residues. The CDR3 loop reads CASSPSGEGNTEAFF. In DNA, the CDR3 is TGCGCCAGCAGCCCCTCGGGTGAGGGTAACACTGAAGCTTTCTTT.

Only a few counts were recorded for this clone. Other DNA variants within this sample encode the same CDR3. This rearrangement joins TRBV29-1 to TRBJ2-5; D may be TRBD2 (6 bases). Trimming removed 3 bases from V and 1 base from J, with 9 bases in between. The CDR3 totals 13 residues. Germline V gene sequence: CDR1 SQVTM, CDR2 ANQGSEA. The CDR3, as DNA: TGCAGCGTTGAGGGGGGAATCCAAGAGACCCAGTACTTC. This codes for CSVEGGIQETQYF.

Worth noting for this clone: Germline is not matched at one junction end, which may reflect a read error. V gene TRBV29-1 combines with J gene TRBJ1-3; weak D call: TRBD1 (6 bases). The CDR3 runs 14 residues. Germline V CDR1 and CDR2: SQVTM, ANQGSEA. The CDR3 DNA reads as TGCAGCGTTGAAGGGCTTTGGGGCAGGGGCGGCAGGCATTTT. The encoded protein is CSVEGLWGRGGRHF.

This clone was counted a few times. This chain uses TRBV5-4 with TRBJ2-3; tentative D call: TRBD2 (5 bases). Germline V CDR1 and CDR2: SGHNT, YYREEE (reference sequence). Trimming took 1 base from V and 7 from J, leaving 16 bases between them. The CDR3 length is 15 residues. CDR3 in amino acids: CASSLRVAGGYTQYF. DNA for the CDR3: TGTGCCAGCAGCTTGCGAGTAGCCGGAGGATATACGCAGTATTTT.

V usage is TRBV2 and J usage is TRBJ2-5; D may match TRBD1 or TRBD2 (5 bases each). In germline, CDR1 is SNHLY, CDR2 FYNNEI. V gave up 6 bases and J gave up 0 bases, with 14 bases separating them. CDR3 size: 15 residues. The CDR3 loop reads CASSHGTAYQETQYF. The CDR3 DNA follows: TGTGCCAGCAGCCACGGGACCGCGTACCAAGAGACCCAGTACTTC.

This clone was seen just once. The gene calls are TRBV5-4 and TRBJ1-1; D is unresolved. CDR3 length: 12 amino acids. With 3 bases removed from V and 1 base from J, the gap between germline ends came to 4 bases. Germline CDR1 is SGHNT and CDR2 is YYREEE (reference sequence). The CDR3 region has the DNA TGTGCCAGCAGCTCGACGAACACTGAAGCTTTCTTT. This sequence encodes CASSSTNTEAFF.

This clone came up once. The J gene is TRBJ2-5, the V gene TRBV29-1; D is ambiguous. The CDR3 loop spans 14 amino acids. V lost 6 bases and J lost 3, with 17 bases in between. The germline CDR1 and CDR2 sequences are SQVTM and ANQGSEA. The DNA of the CDR3 is TGCAGCGTCTTCCGCGACCGGACCGAAGAGACCCAGTACTTC. The encoded protein is CSVFRDRTEETQYF.

The rearrangement uses TRBV4-3 and TRBJ2-7; D is perhaps TRBD1 or TRBD2 (5 bases each). The V end lost 1 base, the J end lost 4 bases, and 11 bases lay between the germline ends. Germline CDR1 is LGHNA and CDR2 is YSLEER. This CDR3 region has 14 residues. The CDR3 DNA reads TGCGCCAGCAGCCAAGGGGGGTACGAGTACGAGCAGTACTTC. Its translation: CASSQGGYEYEQYF.

The V gene is TRBV5-1, the J gene TRBJ1-2, with TRBD1 matching over 7 bases. The CDR3 has 14 residues. In germline, CDR1 is SGHRS, CDR2 YFSETQ. V shed 4 bases and J 8 bases; nucleotides not matched to a gene: 11. CDR3 residues: CASSQRQGLGGYTF. In DNA, the CDR3 is TGCGCCAGCAGCCAAAGACAGGGACTTGGCGGCTACACCTTC.

This chain connects TRBV14 to TRBJ2-7; unclear D gene. Germline CDR1 is SGHDN and CDR2 is FVKESK. This CDR3 comprises 12 residues. V was clipped by 1 base and J by 9 bases, with 10 bases between them. CDR3 residues: CASSQGTPAQYF. The DNA for the CDR3 is TGTGCCAGCAGCCAAGGGACCCCCGCGCAGTACTTC.

This clone was seen a single time. The chain uses TRBV11-2 and TRBJ2-5; 12 bases line up with TRBD2. CDR1 and CDR2 (germline): SGHAT, FQNNGV. V was pared by 4 bases and J by 2 bases, with 5 bases of the junction left unmatched. This CDR3 region has 16 residues. The CDR3 bases are TGTGCCAGCAGCTCATGGACTAGCGGGGAACAAGAGACCCAGTACTTC. This encodes CASSSWTSGEQETQYF.

The V call is TRBV25-1, the J call TRBJ2-5; TRBD2 agrees at 8 bases. V shed 6 bases and J 4 bases; nucleotides not matched to a gene: 7. CDR3 length: 14 residues. Germline CDR1 MGHDK, CDR2 SYGVNS. CDR3: CASSPGAGGETQYF. For the CDR3, the DNA is TGTGCCAGCAGCCCCGGGGCGGGGGGAGAGACCCAGTACTTC. The full variable domain, in which reference TRBV25-1 and TRBJ2-5 provide the parts outside the CDR3, is EADIYQTPRYLVIGTGKKITLECSQTMGHDKMYWYQQDPGMELHLIHYSYGVNSTEKGDLSSESTVSRIRTEHFPLTLESARPSHTSQYLCASSPGAGGETQYFGPGTRLLVL.

V usage is TRBV7-6 and J usage is TRBJ2-7; 7 bases agree with TRBD1. The junction had 7 bases not matched to a gene; V was cut back by 5 bases and J by 0 bases. Germline-derived CDR1 and CDR2 are SGHVS and FNYEAQ. The CDR3 runs 15 residues. DNA for the CDR3: TGTGCCAGCAGCGATCCGACAGGGAGCTCCTACGAGCAGTACTTC. This encodes CASSDPTGSSYEQYF.

The chain recombines TRBV12-5 with TRBJ2-1; D gene unclear. This CDR3 contains 14 residues. CDR1 and CDR2 (germline): LGHNT, FRNRAP. The V and J ends lost 3 bases and 8 bases respectively, with 14 bases between them. Here the CDR3 DNA reads TGTGCTAGTGGTTTAGTTCCCAACCTGGATGAGCAGTTCTTC. Encoded protein: CASGLVPNLDEQFF.

The chain couples TRBV9 to TRBJ2-6; D is undetermined. Germline CDR1 and CDR2: SGDLS and YYNGEE. This CDR3 region has 19 residues. The ends were cut back, 4 bases at V and 0 bases at J, with 20 bases in the middle. CDR3: CASSPRTAQSLSGANVLTF. The CDR3, as DNA: TGTGCCAGCAGCCCCCGAACCGCCCAGTCCCTCTCTGGGGCCAACGTCCTGACTTTC.

CDR3: CASTQGDTQYF. As DNA, the CDR3 is TGCGCCAGCACCCAAGGAGATACGCAGTATTTT. This chain joins TRBV5-1 and TRBJ2-3; no reliable D call. The germline CDR1 and CDR2 sequences are SGHRS and YFSETQ. The CDR3 length is 11 residues. V gave up 6 bases and J gave up 5 bases, with 7 bases separating them.

This clone occurred once. CDR3 protein: CAWSSLMLAGVTDTQYF. CDR3 bases: TGTGCCTGGAGTTCCCTAATGCTGGCGGGGGTCACAGATACGCAGTATTTT. The V and J genes are TRBV30 and TRBJ2-3; 7 bases agree with TRBD2. Trimming removed 2 bases from V and 2 bases from J; junction bases left unmatched: 13. Germline CDR1 GTSNPN, CDR2 SVGIG (reference sequence). The CDR3 sequence is 17 residues long. The full variable domain, rest sourced from reference TRBV30 and TRBJ2-3, is SQTIHQWPATLVQPVGSPLSLECTVEGTSNPNLYWYRQAAGRGLQLLFYSVGIGQISSEVPQNLSASRPQDRQFILSSKKLLLSDSGFYLCAWSSLMLAGVTDTQYFGPGTRLTVL.